The source of this T cell receptor (beta chain) is a study of T cell responses to AZD1222 COVID-19 vaccine. Remarks on this clone: The antigen remains unidentified.

The repertoire was sequenced with immunoSEQ multiplex PCR; TCRdb's copy has only in-frame clones and lacks some. Of around 150,000 clones in the sample, around 93% were seen once. Broader study findings: Repertoires were collected only later (after the peak T cell response had occurred). The donor group comprised mostly white British people and more females; the analysis possibly underestimated clonal diversity.

Second-dose groups at about 4 or about 12 weeks were pooled. The sequencing here drew on peripheral blood, taken 28 days after the second AZD1222 dose. This receptor was obtained from an adult who received the AZD1222 COVID-19 vaccine.

The CDR3: CASSHRIPGQGTYGYTF. As DNA, the CDR3 is TGCGCCAGCAGCCATCGCATCCCGGGACAGGGAACCTATGGCTACACCTTC. The chain uses TRBV4-1 and TRBJ1-2, with TRBD1 identical over 9 bases. The CDR3 runs to 17 residues. Germline lookup yields CDR1 MGHRA and CDR2 YSYEKL. J lost 4 bases, V lost 3 bases, and 12 bases had no gene match.